This T cell receptor (beta chain) was profiled in a study of shared T cell receptors in the human thymus (TCRdb year 2021). About the full investigation: The study examined how self-reactive, shared T-cell receptor alpha chains are generated in the human thymus.

The library was generated by the immunoSEQ multiplex PCR assay. What TCRdb holds here is the immuneACCESS table cut down to in-frame rearrangements. Part of the clones is not present; checked against another copy, under half of the missing clones reflect an unresolved V gene, and the others are unexplained. Here the sample has 500,000 to 750,000 clones; around 89% occur a single time. The ten largest clones add up to approximately 0.011% of the sample. At the junction V is shortened by 4 bases and J by 14 bases, with 18 bases in between. The CDR3 runs 13 amino acids, cysteine and phenylalanine included. The kept DNA is CDR3 alone, 39 bases in frame from the first base. Per the germline V gene, LGHNA is the CDR1 and YSLEER is the CDR2. As regards this clone: What antigen it recognizes has not been identified. Within one base of it there is no much larger clone, and no base qualities were kept.

The data also belong to a second study, concerning human thymus T cells. In that second paper, the authors write: In Finland, the donors were immunologically healthy infants who were having open corrective cardiac surgery for congenital heart defects. Thymus tissue was obtained as surgical resects removed during corrective cardiac surgery. Both the thymic and the peripheral blood repertoires appeared to show biased V and J gene segment usage. The related research reported highly overlapping thymic TCR repertoires among unrelated individuals. The study used under ten infant thymus samples plus four related peripheral blood samples to characterize TCR alpha and beta repertoires. Donor ages ranging from about 7 to 250 days were recorded, and over 5 male and a couple of female infants were included in the cohort. After being mechanically released from the tissue, thymocytes were kept at -70 degrees C in pellets of about 8.5-32 million cells. Genomic DNA was extracted from frozen cell pellets with a QIAsymphony instrument. TCRB and TCRAD loci were amplified from a standardized quantity of quality-controlled genomic DNA using the immunoSEQ multiplex PCR assay. The V(D)J region was spanned by amplicons of a length sufficient to cover the CDR3 and to identify V and J genes. The amplicons were sequenced on an Illumina platform via the commercial immunoSEQ service. Primer bias and sequencing errors were corrected as previously described, and TCRAD and TCRB definitions were based on the IMGT database. The repertoires were analysed using immunoSEQ Analyzer 3.0 and VDJTools for basic statistics, V/J segment usage, diversity estimates, rarefaction and pairwise overlap. Chao1, ChaoE, Efron-Thisted, Shannon and inverse Simpson indices were used to estimate diversity, which was also estimated on datasets down-sampled to the smallest sample. Repertoire overlap used strict matching of CDR3 nucleotide sequence, V gene and J gene, with Jaccard-based multidimensional scaling clustering. On average, thymus samples gave about 750,000 unique TCRB clonotypes, whereas blood samples gave 75,000 to 95,000.

This TCR was sampled from a boy younger than two with a congenital heart defect. Donor details come from another sample of the same person, matched by shared clones. The rearranged chain carries TRBV4-3 and TRBJ2-1; the D gene is perhaps TRBD2, on 6 matching bases. The sequenced sample was thymocytes. The CDR3: CASSPPLGGLKFF. DNA sequence: TGCGCCAGCAGCCCACCCCTGGGAGGACTAAAGTTCTTC.